The clone carrying this T cell receptor beta chain was counted only a few times. This entry is derived from a study of blood T cell repertoires in COVID-19. Across the study: Samples came from the United States, Italy and Spain, spanning acute and convalescent COVID-19.

CDR1 and CDR2 from the germline V gene are MNHEY and SVGAGI. The V and J ends lost 6 bases and 3 bases respectively, with 15 bases between them. The CDR3 is made up of 15 amino acids. Study processing details: Amplified reference gene primers provided the basis for estimating nucleated cell counts. Profiled with immunoSEQ multiplex PCR; TCRdb holds only in-frame clones, not every one. Clonal size and the V and J genes are those of that table, whereas D and trimming came from the DNA. Of over 100,000 clones in the sample, 65% to 85% were seen once. The origin of this receptor is a woman in her sixties or seventies with acute or convalescent COVID-19. This chain links TRBV6-5 with TRBJ2-1, with D possibly TRBD2 on 6 matching bases. The sequenced sample was peripheral blood. CDR3 nucleotides: TGTGCCAGCAGGGACTGGCGGGGCCACTACAATGAGCAGTTCTTC. This translates into CASRDWRGHYNEQFF.